Only a few counts were recorded for the clone carrying this T cell receptor (beta chain). Patients with ophthalmopathy all had a Clinical Activity Score of at least 3, a NOSPECS grade of at least 4 and duration under 3 months. Diagnostic assessment was based on clinical symptoms, serum thyroxine and TRAb, thyroid ultrasound and orbital computed tomography. TCR beta CDR3 region amplification was performed from RNA transcripts. An initial round of RT-PCR targeting the TCR CDR3 relied on the HTBI primer set. TCRdb ran MiXCR on the multiplex PCR reads and lists one entry per CDR3 protein. The sample has around 600,000 distinct CDR3 sequences; 13% to 15% are singletons. This specimen belongs to a study of T cells in Graves' hyperthyroidism and ophthalmopathy. This CDR3 has 13 amino acids. V was cut by 3 bases and J by 3 bases, with 8 bases left in between. CDR1 and CDR2 (germline): MRHNA, SNTAGT.

The sample was blood. The source is a woman between 18 and 29 years old with Graves' ophthalmopathy. The chain employs TRBV6-4 and TRBJ1-1; TRBD1 is a possible D gene (6 bases). CDR3 region: CASSEQGDTEAFF. DNA of the CDR3: TGTGCCAGCAGTGAACAGGGAGACACTGAAGCTTTCTTT.